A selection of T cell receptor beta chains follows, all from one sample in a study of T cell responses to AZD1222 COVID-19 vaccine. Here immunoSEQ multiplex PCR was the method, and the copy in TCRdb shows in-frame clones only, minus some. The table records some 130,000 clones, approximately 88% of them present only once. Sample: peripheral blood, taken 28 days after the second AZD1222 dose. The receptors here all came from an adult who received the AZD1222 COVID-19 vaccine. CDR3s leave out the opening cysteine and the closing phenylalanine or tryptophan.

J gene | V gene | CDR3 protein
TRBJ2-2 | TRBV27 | ASSPRSAGELF
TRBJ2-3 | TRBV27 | ASSLSDSGRAGKQY
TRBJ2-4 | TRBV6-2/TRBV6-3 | ASSRTGVVIQY
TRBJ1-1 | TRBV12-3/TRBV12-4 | ASRSSYNTEAF
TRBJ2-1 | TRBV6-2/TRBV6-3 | ASSYSGQGNEQF
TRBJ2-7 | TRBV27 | ASSPGPSWNYEQY
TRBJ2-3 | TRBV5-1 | ASTTSGSWADTQY
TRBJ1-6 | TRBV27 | ASRPNYNSPLH
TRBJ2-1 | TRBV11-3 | ASTLMGGDNEQF
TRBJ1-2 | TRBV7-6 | ASSLGGGNYGYT
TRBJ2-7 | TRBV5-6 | ASSLSATSYEQY
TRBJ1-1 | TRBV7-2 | ASSLRIVQTNTEAF
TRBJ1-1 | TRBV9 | ASSVGRDTEAF
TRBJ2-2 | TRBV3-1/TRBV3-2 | ASSPLSGDTGELF
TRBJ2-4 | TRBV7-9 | ASSLGSDPPQY
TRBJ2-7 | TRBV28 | ASRGDGYYEQY
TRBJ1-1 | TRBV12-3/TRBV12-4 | ASSLGAGRAF
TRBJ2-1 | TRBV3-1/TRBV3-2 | ASSQGSLPGGEPGKQF
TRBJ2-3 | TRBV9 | ASSFSVGRTTDTQY
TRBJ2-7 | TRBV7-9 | ASSLGDTYEQY
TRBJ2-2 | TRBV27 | ASSLVRSGGELF
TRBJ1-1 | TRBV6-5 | ASSYSSADTEAF
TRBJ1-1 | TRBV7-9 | ASNPGTGLNTEAF
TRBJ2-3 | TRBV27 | ASSLFLAGTDTQY
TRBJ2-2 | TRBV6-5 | ASSYTRDTGELF
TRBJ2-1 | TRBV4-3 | ASSQASQGAVRGPYNEQF
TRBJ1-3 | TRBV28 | ASSLPWGTGNTIY
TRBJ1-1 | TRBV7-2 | ASSPRGGTEAF
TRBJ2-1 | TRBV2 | ASSSSSLSSYNEQF
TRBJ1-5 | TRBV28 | ASRAEGTHQPQH
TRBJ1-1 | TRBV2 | ASRGGEYTEAF
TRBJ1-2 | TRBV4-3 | ASSLQPTEAYGYT
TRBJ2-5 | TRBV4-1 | ASSQVAQGVGGQETQY
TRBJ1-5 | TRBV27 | ASSLLQGSDQPQH
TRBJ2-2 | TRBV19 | ASTSTGGVGGELF
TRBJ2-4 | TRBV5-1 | ASSLQGDKNIQY
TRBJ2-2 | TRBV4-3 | ASSQVWRAGELF
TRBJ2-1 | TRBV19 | ASSSGSLSLPYNEQF
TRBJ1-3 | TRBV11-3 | ASSPQGGGQGRYSGNTIY
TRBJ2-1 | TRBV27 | ASSNLGTSDNEQF
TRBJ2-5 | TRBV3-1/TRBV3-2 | ASSQVLGGETQY
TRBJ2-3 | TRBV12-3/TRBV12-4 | ASMGVGLTTQY
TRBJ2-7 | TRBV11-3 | ASSPGLADEQY
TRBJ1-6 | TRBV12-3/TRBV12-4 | ASSGGTHSPLH
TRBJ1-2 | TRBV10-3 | AIDRRGYGYT
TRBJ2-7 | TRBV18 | ASSRAATGLGSSYEQY
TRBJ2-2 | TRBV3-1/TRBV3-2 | ASSQPGQGATGELF
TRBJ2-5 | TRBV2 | ASSGTSGTSSETQY
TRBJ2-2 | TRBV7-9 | ATNGGAINTGELF
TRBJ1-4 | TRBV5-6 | ASSSTVGGKLF
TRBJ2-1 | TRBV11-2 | ASSLALAANEQF
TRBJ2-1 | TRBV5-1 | ASSYSPLSYNEQF
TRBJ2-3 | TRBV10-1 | ASSESVGADTQY